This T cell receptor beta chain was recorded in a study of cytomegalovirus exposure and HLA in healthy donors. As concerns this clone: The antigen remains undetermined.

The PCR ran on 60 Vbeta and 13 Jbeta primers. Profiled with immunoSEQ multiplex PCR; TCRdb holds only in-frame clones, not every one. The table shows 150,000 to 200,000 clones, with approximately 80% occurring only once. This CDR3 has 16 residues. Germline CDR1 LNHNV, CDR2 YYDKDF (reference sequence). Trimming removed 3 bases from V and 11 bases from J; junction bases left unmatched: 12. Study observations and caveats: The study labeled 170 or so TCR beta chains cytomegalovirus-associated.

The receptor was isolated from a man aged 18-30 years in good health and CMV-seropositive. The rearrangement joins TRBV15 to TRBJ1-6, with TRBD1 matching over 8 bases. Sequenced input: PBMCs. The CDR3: CATSRMGPQGVAPLHF. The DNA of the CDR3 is TGTGCCACCAGCAGGATGGGCCCACAGGGGGTCGCACCCCTCCACTTT.